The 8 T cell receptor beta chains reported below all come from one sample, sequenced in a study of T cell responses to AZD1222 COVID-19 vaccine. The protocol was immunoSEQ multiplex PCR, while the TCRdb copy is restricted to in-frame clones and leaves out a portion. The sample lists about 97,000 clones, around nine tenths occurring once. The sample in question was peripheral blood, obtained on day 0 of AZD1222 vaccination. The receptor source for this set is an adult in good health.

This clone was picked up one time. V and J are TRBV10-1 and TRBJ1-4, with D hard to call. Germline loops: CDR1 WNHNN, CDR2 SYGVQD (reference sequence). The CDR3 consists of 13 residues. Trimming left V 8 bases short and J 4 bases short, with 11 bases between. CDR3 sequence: CASQRAGNEKLFF. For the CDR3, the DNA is TGCGCCAGCCAGAGGGCTGGTAATGAAAAACTGTTTTTT.

The CDR3 reads CASSQEPGLGSTEAFF. CDR3 nucleotide sequence: TGCGCCAGCAGCCAAGAACCGGGCCTGGGTTCCACTGAAGCTTTCTTT. This rearrangement joins TRBV4-3 to TRBJ1-1; no clear D. Trimming removed 0 bases at V and 4 bases at J, with 15 bases between. Germline CDR1 LGHNA, CDR2 YSLEER. This CDR3 has 16 residues.

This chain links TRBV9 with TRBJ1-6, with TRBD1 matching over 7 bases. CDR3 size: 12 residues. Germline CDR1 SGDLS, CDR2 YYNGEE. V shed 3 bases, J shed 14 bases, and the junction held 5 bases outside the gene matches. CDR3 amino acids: CASSGTGYALHF. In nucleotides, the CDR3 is TGTGCCAGCAGCGGGACAGGCTACGCCCTCCACTTT.

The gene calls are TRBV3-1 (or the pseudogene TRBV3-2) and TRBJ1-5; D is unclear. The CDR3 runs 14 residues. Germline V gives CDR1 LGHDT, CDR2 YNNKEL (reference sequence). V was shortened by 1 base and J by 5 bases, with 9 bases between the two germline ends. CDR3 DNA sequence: TGTGCCAGCAGCCAAGGGGGATTCGATCAGCCCCAGCATTTT. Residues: CASSQGGFDQPQHF.

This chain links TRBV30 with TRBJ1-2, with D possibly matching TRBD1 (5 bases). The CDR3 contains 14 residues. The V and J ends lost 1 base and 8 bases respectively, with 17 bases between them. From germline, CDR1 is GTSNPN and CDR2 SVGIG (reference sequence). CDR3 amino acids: CAWSEVRGRGGYTF. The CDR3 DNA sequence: TGTGCCTGGAGTGAGGTCCGGGGGAGAGGCGGCTACACCTTC.

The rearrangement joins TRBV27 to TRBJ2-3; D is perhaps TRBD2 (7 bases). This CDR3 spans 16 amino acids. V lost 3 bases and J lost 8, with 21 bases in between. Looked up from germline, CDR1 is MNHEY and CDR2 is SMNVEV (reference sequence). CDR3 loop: CASSFAGGVGRATQYF. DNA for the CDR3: TGTGCCAGCAGTTTTGCCGGGGGCGTTGGGAGGGCTACGCAGTATTTT.

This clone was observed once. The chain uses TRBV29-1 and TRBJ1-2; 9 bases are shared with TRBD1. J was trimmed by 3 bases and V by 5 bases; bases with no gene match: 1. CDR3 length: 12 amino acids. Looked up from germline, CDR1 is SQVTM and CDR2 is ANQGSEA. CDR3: CSVTGGHYGYTF. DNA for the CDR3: TGCAGCGTTACAGGGGGCCACTATGGCTACACCTTC.

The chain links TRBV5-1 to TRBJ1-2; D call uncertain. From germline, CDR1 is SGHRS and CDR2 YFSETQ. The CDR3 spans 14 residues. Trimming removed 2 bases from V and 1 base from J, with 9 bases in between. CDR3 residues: CASSLNTHNYGYTF. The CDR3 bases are TGCGCCAGCAGCTTAAACACCCATAACTATGGCTACACCTTC.